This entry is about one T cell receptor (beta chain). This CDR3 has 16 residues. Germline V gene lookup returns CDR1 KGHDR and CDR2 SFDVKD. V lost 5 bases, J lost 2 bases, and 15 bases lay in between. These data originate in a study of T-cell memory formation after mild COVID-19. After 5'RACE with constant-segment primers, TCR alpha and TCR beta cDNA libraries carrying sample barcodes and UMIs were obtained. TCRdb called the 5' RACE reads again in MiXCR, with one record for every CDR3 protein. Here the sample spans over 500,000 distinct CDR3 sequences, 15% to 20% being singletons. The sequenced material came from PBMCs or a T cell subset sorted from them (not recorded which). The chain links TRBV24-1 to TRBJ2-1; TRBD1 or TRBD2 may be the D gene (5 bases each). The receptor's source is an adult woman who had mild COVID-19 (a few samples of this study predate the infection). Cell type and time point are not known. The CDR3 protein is CATSGRDGFPYNEQFF. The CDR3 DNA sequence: TGTGCCACCAGTGGCAGGGACGGTTTTCCCTACAATGAGCAGTTCTTC.